What follows are 21 T cell receptor beta chains derived from one specimen sequenced in a study of blood T cell repertoires in COVID-19 (dated by TCRdb to 2020 to 2021). The library was prepared using the immunoSEQ multiplex PCR assay. TCRdb provides this immuneACCESS table in a form limited to in-frame rearrangements. Some clones are lacking; in checked studies, under half of them reflect an unresolved V gene, and why the rest are absent is not known. The sample has about 240,000 clones on record, roughly 80% of them singletons. The ten largest make up approximately 9.6% of the sample. Sample: peripheral blood. Receptor source: a woman older than 75 with acute or convalescent COVID-19.

In this sample, this clone turned up once. This rearrangement joins TRBV20-1 to TRBJ2-3; 9 nucleotides match TRBD2. With 3 bases clipped from V and 7 bases from J, the junction kept 11 bases outside the gene matches. The CDR3 contains 15 residues. Germline CDR1 is DFQATT and CDR2 is SNEGSKA (reference sequence). The DNA for the CDR3 is TGCAGTGCTAGTGAGGGACTAGCATTCGGATATACGCAGTATTTT. Translating gives CSASEGLAFGYTQYF.

The chain has TRBV6-6 and TRBJ1-1, with D maybe TRBD1 (5 bases). V lost 10 bases, J lost 7 bases, and 16 bases lay in between. CDR3 length equals 12 residues. The germline V gene has CDR1 MNHNY and CDR2 SVGAGI (reference sequence). The CDR3 region is CATFQGVGEAFF. CDR3 sequence (DNA): TGTGCCACTTTCCAGGGCGTTGGTGAAGCTTTCTTT.

V and J are TRBV19 and TRBJ1-4, with D tentatively TRBD1 (6 bases). Per the germline V gene, CDR1 is LNHDA and CDR2 is SQIVND (reference sequence). The CDR3 totals 14 residues. The V end was cut by 5 bases, the J end by 5 bases, with 12 bases between. The CDR3 sequence is CASSGGGLNEKLFF. The DNA of the CDR3 is TGTGCCAGTAGTGGGGGGGGCCTAAATGAAAAACTGTTTTTT.

The V call is TRBV5-5, the J call TRBJ1-5; D is perhaps TRBD1 (6 bases). This CDR3 is 13 amino acids long. Germline V lookup: CDR1 SGHKS, CDR2 YYEKEE (reference sequence). Trimming pared 2 bases from V and 7 bases from J, leaving 10 bases between. This chain's CDR3 is CASSLTGFQPQHF. The CDR3 bases are TGTGCCAGCAGCTTAACAGGGTTCCAGCCCCAGCATTTT.

V gene TRBV19 combines with J gene TRBJ2-3, with D tentatively TRBD1 (6 bases). The CDR3 is 14 amino acids. With 7 bases removed from V and 2 bases from J, the gap between germline ends came to 13 bases. Germline CDR1 LNHDA, CDR2 SQIVND (reference sequence). The CDR3 loop is CASTQGQHTDTQYF. In DNA form, the CDR3 reads TGTGCCAGTACTCAGGGACAACACACAGATACGCAGTATTTT. Combining the CDR3 with reference TRBV19 and TRBJ2-3 gives the whole variable domain DGGITQSPKYLFRKEGQNVTLSCEQNLNHDAMYWYRQDPGQGLRLIYYSQIVNDFQKGDIAEGYSVSREKKESFPLTVTSAQKNPTAFYLCASTQGQHTDTQYFGPGTRLTVL.

The CDR3 nucleotides read TGTGCCAGCCAACCGGCTAGGAATTCACCCCTCCACTTT. This gives the protein CASQPARNSPLHF. The rearrangement uses TRBV18 and TRBJ1-6; unclear D gene. Trimming pared 8 bases from V and 7 bases from J, leaving 12 bases between. CDR3 size: 13 residues. Germline assignment: CDR1 KGHSH and CDR2 LQKENI.

The chain uses TRBV6-1 and TRBJ2-7; D may be TRBD1 (6 bases). V was cut by 4 bases and J by 0 bases, with 19 bases left in between. This CDR3 has 17 amino acids. Germline V gene lookup returns CDR1 MNHNS and CDR2 SASEGT. The CDR3, as DNA: TGTGCCAGCAGTGTAGGACAGCCTAGCCCTTTCTCCTACGAGCAGTACTTC. Its protein product is CASSVGQPSPFSYEQYF.

The chain employs TRBV5-1 and TRBJ2-3, with 10 bases that match TRBD2. Germline CDR1 SGHRS, CDR2 YFSETQ. The trim removed 5 bases at V and 4 bases at J, leaving 4 bases unmatched. The CDR3 sequence is 14 residues long. The CDR3, as DNA: TGCGCCAGCAGGGTAGCGGGGGGCCCAGATACGCAGTATTTT. This encodes CASRVAGGPDTQYF.

This clone was seen a single time. The chain recombines TRBV12-5 with TRBJ2-7; 7 bases agree with TRBD1. The germline V gene encodes CDR1 LGHNT and CDR2 FRNRAP. The V gene end was trimmed by 5 bases and the J gene end by 4 bases; junction bases not matched to a gene: 17. The CDR3 covers 17 residues. As DNA, the CDR3 is TGTGCTAGTGGTACGGGACAGAACTATGCCCGCGGATACGAGCAGTACTTC. Translation: CASGTGQNYARGYEQYF.

This chain links TRBV19 with TRBJ2-7; D is undetermined. V was pared by 0 bases and J by 2 bases, with 11 bases between. CDR3 size: 15 residues. Germline CDR1 and CDR2: LNHDA and SQIVND (reference sequence). CDR3 sequence: CASSIEPVLTYEQYF. Written as DNA, the CDR3 is TGTGCCAGTAGTATAGAACCAGTGCTTACCTACGAGCAGTACTTC.

CDR3 protein: CASSPGLAADFQETQYF. DNA of the CDR3: TGCGCCAGCAGCCCGGGACTAGCGGCGGATTTTCAAGAGACCCAGTACTTC. The chain has TRBV5-1 and TRBJ2-5; 11 bases agree with TRBD2. This CDR3 contains 17 residues. Unmatched junction bases numbered 10, after V lost 4 bases and J lost 2 bases. Germline CDR1 reads SGHRS; CDR2 reads YFSETQ.

The chain combines TRBV3-1 (or the pseudogene TRBV3-2) with TRBJ2-2; D may be TRBD2 (5 bases). Germline CDR1 LGHDT, CDR2 YNNKEL (reference sequence). The V end was cut by 2 bases, the J end by 8 bases, with 9 bases between. This CDR3 is built from 13 residues. CDR3 sequence: CASSQPRRGELFF. Here the CDR3 DNA reads TGTGCCAGCAGCCAACCGCGGAGGGGGGAGCTGTTTTTT.

The rearrangement links TRBV3-1 (or the pseudogene TRBV3-2) to TRBJ1-1; 9 bases are a match to TRBD1. Germline values: CDR1 LGHDT, CDR2 YNNKEL (reference sequence). The CDR3 sequence is 17 residues long. V was clipped by 0 bases and J by 6 bases; unmatched bases: 11. The CDR3 region has the DNA TGTGCCAGCAGCCAAGATCCTCGGACAGGGGAAGGGTCTGAAGCTTTCTTT. Encoded protein: CASSQDPRTGEGSEAFF.

This CDR3 reads CATRQGERNYGYTF. The CDR3 DNA follows: TGTGCCACTAGACAGGGGGAGCGGAACTATGGCTACACCTTC. This rearrangement joins TRBV19 to TRBJ1-2, with 9 bases fitting TRBD1. The CDR3 is 14 amino acids. V lost 10 bases and J lost 2; bases outside the gene matches: 8. Per germline, CDR1 LNHDA and CDR2 SQIVND (reference sequence).

The rearrangement uses TRBV10-1 and TRBJ1-6, with D unresolved. Germline CDR1 and CDR2: WNHNN and SYGVQD (reference sequence). Trimming took off 0 bases at V and 7 bases at J, with 4 bases between the two ends. CDR3 length: 13 amino acids. CDR3 residues: CASSESLNSPLHF. CDR3 bases: TGCGCCAGCAGTGAGTCCCTGAATTCACCCCTCCACTTT.

This clone was recorded a few times. The V and J genes are TRBV2 and TRBJ2-3; D remains unclear. CDR3 size: 14 residues. Germline V gene data show CDR1 as SNHLY and CDR2 as FYNNEI. V was shortened by 6 bases and J by 2 bases, with 12 bases between the two germline ends. CDR3 DNA: TGTGCCAGCAGCTTAGCCGGAACCACAGATACGCAGTATTTT. Translating it yields CASSLAGTTDTQYF.

This sequence joins TRBV9 and TRBJ1-2; D perhaps matches TRBD1 (6 bases). V was shortened by 0 bases and J by 5 bases, with 14 bases between the two germline ends. This CDR3 region has 15 residues. Germline V gene sequence: CDR1 SGDLS, CDR2 YYNGEE. CDR3 protein: CASSVGPGAGYGYTF. The CDR3 DNA sequence: TGTGCCAGCAGCGTAGGTCCAGGGGCGGGTTATGGCTACACCTTC. The variable domain in full, with the rest retrieved from reference TRBV9 and TRBJ1-2, is DSGVTQTPKHLITATGQRVTLRCSPRSGDLSVYWYQQSLDQGLQFLIQYYNGEERAKGNILERFSAQQFPDLHSELNLSSLELGDSALYFCASSVGPGAGYGYTFGSGTRLTVV.

A few counts support this clone. CDR3 sequence (DNA): TGTGCCAGCAGTGACCAGATGAACACTGAAGCTTTCTTT. This encodes CASSDQMNTEAFF. This chain links TRBV2 with TRBJ1-1; no clear D gene. The CDR3 runs to 13 residues. V was clipped by 3 bases and J by 0 bases, with 5 bases between them. Germline V gives CDR1 SNHLY, CDR2 FYNNEI. The full variable domain, its missing parts supplied by reference TRBV2 and TRBJ1-1, is EPEVTQTPSHQVTQMGQEVILRCVPISNHLYFYWYRQILGQKVEFLVSFYNNEISEKSEIFDDQFSVERPDGSNFTLKIRSTKLEDSAMYFCASSDQMNTEAFFGQGTRLTVV.

This clone was seen a single time. This chain uses TRBV19 with TRBJ1-5; 8 nucleotides line up with TRBD1. CDR1 is LNHDA, CDR2 SQIVND, per germline (reference sequence). The CDR3 is 15 residues long. J was trimmed by 7 bases and V by 0 bases; bases with no gene match: 5. This chain's CDR3 is CASSIEGQGGQPQHF. The CDR3 nucleotides are TGTGCCAGTAGTATAGAAGGACAGGGCGGGCAGCCCCAGCATTTT.

The chain carries TRBV7-9 and TRBJ1-2; 11 positions match TRBD1. This CDR3 has 15 residues. The V gene end was trimmed by 5 bases and the J gene end by 3 bases; junction bases not matched to a gene: 5. The germline V gene has CDR1 SEHNR and CDR2 FQNEAQ (reference sequence). The CDR3 reads CASSPGQGGDYGYTF. The CDR3 DNA sequence: TGTGCCAGCAGCCCGGGACAGGGGGGAGACTATGGCTACACCTTC.

The chain carries TRBV2 and TRBJ2-3, with 11 bases fitting TRBD2. This CDR3 spans 16 amino acids. Germline trimming cut 4 bases from V and 0 bases from J; bases unmatched to any gene: 3. Germline values: CDR1 SNHLY, CDR2 FYNNEI. CDR3 sequence reads: CASSARLAGSTDTQYF. For the CDR3, the DNA is TGTGCCAGCAGTGCGCGACTAGCGGGGAGCACAGATACGCAGTATTTT.